This T cell receptor (beta chain) was documented in a study of cytotoxic CD8 clonotypes in ibrutinib-treated CLL. Study summary: Mean productive templates were around 240,000; mean productive rearrangements were roughly 94,000. Study-level points and caveats: Sampling times (in sustained-remission versus progressing patients) were not the same. Public clonotypes were rare and shrank or held steady on treatment.

Researchers set a sequencing depth target of 1 in 200,000 to 1 in 1 million T cells. Measured with immunoSEQ multiplex PCR; TCRdb has only the in-frame clones, and not every one. The table includes 150,000 to 200,000 clones, roughly 84% detected once. Notes on this clone: Its antigen remains unidentified.

The sequence derives from a human donor with chronic lymphocytic leukemia. The source was PBMCs, collected at disease progression, from a patient treated with ibrutinib.

In nucleotides, the CDR3 is TGCGCCAGCAGTGCAGGGTCCGACTACGAGCAGTACTTC. Its translation is CASSAGSDYEQYF. The V and J genes are TRBV4-3 and TRBJ2-7; TRBD1 is a possible D gene (5 bases). Germline lookup yields CDR1 LGHNA and CDR2 YSLEER. V shed 6 bases and J shed 3 bases, with 12 bases lying between them. There are 13 residues in the CDR3.